Sequencing of this T cell receptor beta chain was carried out in a study of T cell responses to AZD1222 COVID-19 vaccine. Study-wide results and limits: Spike-specific TCR breadth and depth grew following two AZD1222 doses. Clonal diversity was possibly underestimated, and the donors were mostly white British, with more females. Across the whole spike, CD4 TCRs peaked at regions 160-218 and 743-854.

Clones were read by immunoSEQ multiplex PCR, and TCRdb kept only the in-frame ones, dropping some. The sample shows about 170,000 clones, just over 90% of them seen only once. With 4 bases clipped from V and 5 bases from J, the junction kept 4 bases outside the gene matches. CDR1 is SGHRS and CDR2 is YFSETQ in the germline V gene. The CDR3 contains 14 residues. Comments on this clone: Its antigen is not identified.

The sequence came from an adult in good health. This material consisted of peripheral blood, taken on day 0 of AZD1222 vaccination. V and J are TRBV5-1 and TRBJ1-5; 9 bases are a match to TRBD1. CDR3 sequence (DNA): TGCGCCAGCAGCGCGAGGACAGGGGATCAGCCCCAGCATTTT. Translated, it gives CASSARTGDQPQHF. The full variable domain, in which reference TRBV5-1 and TRBJ1-5 provide the parts outside the CDR3, is KAGVTQTPRYLIKTRGQQVTLSCSPISGHRSVSWYQQTPGQGLQFLFEYFSETQRNKGNFPGRFSGRQFSNSRSEMNVSTLELGDSALYLCASSARTGDQPQHFGDGTRLSIL.